These 10 T cell receptor beta chains share one sample of origin, sequenced in a study of T cell responses to AZD1222 COVID-19 vaccine (dated by TCRdb to the early 2020s). The time point label, as the study defines it: baseline before first vaccination. Library preparation used the immunoSEQ multiplex PCR assay. TCRdb took over this immuneACCESS table, retaining in-frame rearrangements with V and J assigned. Such tables are incomplete; in checked studies, under half of the missing clones stem from an unresolved V gene, and the remainder is unexplained. Present in this sample are about 150,000 clones, 90% of which were seen just once. Under 20% of the sample lies in the top ten. Sequencing used peripheral blood, obtained on day 0 of AZD1222 vaccination. These receptors were taken from an adult in good health.

The rearrangement uses TRBV19 and TRBJ1-5, with unresolved D. Deletions cut 1 base from V and 4 bases from J, with 8 bases between. Germline lookup yields CDR1 LNHDA and CDR2 SQIVND (reference sequence). The CDR3 spans 14 residues. The CDR3 sequence is CASSIGSGNQPQHF. The CDR3 nucleotides read TGTGCCAGTAGTATAGGATCAGGTAATCAGCCCCAGCATTTT.

V usage is TRBV29-1 and J usage is TRBJ2-2, with 7 positions matching TRBD1. The CDR3 is made up of 15 amino acids. V shed 1 base and J 7 bases; nucleotides not matched to a gene: 9. Germline V CDR1 and CDR2: SQVTM, ANQGSEA. The CDR3 here is CSVEGGEGAGGELFF. In DNA, the CDR3 is TGCAGCGTTGAAGGGGGAGAGGGGGCTGGCGGGGAGCTGTTTTTT.

This chain joins TRBV7-3 and TRBJ2-3; D gene uncertain. The germline V and J ends were trimmed by 2 bases and 3 bases, with 15 bases remaining between them. The CDR3 covers 16 residues. Germline V gene sequence: CDR1 SGHTA, CDR2 FQGTGA. The CDR3 nucleotides are TGTGCCAGCAGCTTAGGACCCCTGGGATGGACAGATACGCAGTATTTT. This translates into CASSLGPLGWTDTQYF.

The chain links TRBV5-1 to TRBJ1-1; no clear D gene. CDR1 and CDR2 (germline): SGHRS, YFSETQ. Trimming took off 1 base at V and 5 bases at J, with 6 bases between the two ends. The CDR3 is 12 residues long. CDR3 in amino acids: CASSLLGTEAFF. In nucleotides, the CDR3 is TGCGCCAGCAGCTTGCTAGGGACTGAAGCTTTCTTT.

The chain combines TRBV7-3 with TRBJ2-3; perhaps TRBD2 as D (6 bases). This CDR3 has 14 amino acids. Trimming stripped 4 bases from V and 2 bases from J, with 10 bases between. Germline CDR1 reads SGHTA; CDR2 reads FQGTGA. CDR3 residues: CASSSGLFTDTQYF. In DNA form, the CDR3 reads TGTGCCAGCAGCTCCGGACTATTCACAGATACGCAGTATTTT.

This chain links TRBV7-9 with TRBJ1-2; 7 nucleotides agree with TRBD1. J was trimmed by 4 bases and V by 5 bases; bases with no gene match: 10. CDR1 is SEHNR and CDR2 is FQNEAQ in the germline V gene (reference sequence). This CDR3 is 15 amino acids long. Here the CDR3 reads CASSPNDRAPYGYTF. As DNA, the CDR3 is TGTGCCAGCAGCCCTAACGACAGGGCTCCCTATGGCTACACCTTC.

The chain has TRBV28 and TRBJ1-5; possible D gene TRBD1, 6 bases. Looked up from germline, CDR1 is MDHEN and CDR2 is SYDVKM. Trimming cost V 5 bases and J 5 bases, with 16 bases left between them. CDR3 length: 15 residues. CDR3 in amino acids: CASSPTGPGDQPQHF. Here the CDR3 DNA reads TGTGCCAGCAGTCCCACAGGGCCGGGGGATCAGCCCCAGCATTTT.

The V call is TRBV6-1, the J call TRBJ1-2; D uncertain. Trimming removed 2 bases at V and 0 bases at J, with 7 bases between. Germline V CDR1 and CDR2: MNHNS, SASEGT. The CDR3 is made up of 14 amino acids. CDR3 nucleotide sequence: TGTGCCAGCAGTGAACGGGGTTCTAACTATGGCTACACCTTC. This gives the protein CASSERGSNYGYTF.

CDR3 region: CASLTGGSEAFF. In nucleotides, the CDR3 is TGTGCCAGTCTAACAGGGGGGTCTGAAGCTTTCTTT. The chain uses TRBV7-9 and TRBJ1-1, with 8 bases identical to TRBD1. There are 12 residues in the CDR3. Germline CDR1 reads SEHNR; CDR2 reads FQNEAQ (reference sequence). V lost 9 bases, J lost 6 bases, and 6 bases stayed unmatched. Full variable domain (remainder filled in from reference TRBV7-9 and TRBJ1-1): DTGVSQNPRHKITKRGQNVTFRCDPISEHNRLYWYRQTLGQGPEFLTYFQNEAQLEKSRLLSDRFSAERPKGSFSTLEIQRTEQGDSAMYLCASLTGGSEAFFGQGTRLTVV.

The chain employs TRBV10-3 and TRBJ2-5, with D unclear. This CDR3 has 15 amino acids. V lost 0 bases and J lost 1, with 9 bases in between. Germline CDR1 and CDR2: ENHRY and SYGVKD. This CDR3 reads CAISESLGFQETQYF. Here the CDR3 DNA reads TGTGCCATCAGTGAGTCGTTAGGGTTCCAAGAGACCCAGTACTTC.